The 15 T cell receptor beta chains below all came from one sample that was sequenced in a study of T cell responses to AZD1222 COVID-19 vaccine. TCRdb's copy holds only in-frame clones and misses some; the assay was immunoSEQ multiplex PCR. The sample has under 200,000 clones; over 85% are singletons. Specimen: peripheral blood, collected on day 0 of AZD1222 vaccination. These receptor sequences come from an adult in good health.

The chain links TRBV10-2 to TRBJ1-3; TRBD1 might be the D (5 bases). Trimming took 5 bases from V and 0 from J, leaving 8 bases between them. This CDR3 region has 14 residues. Germline CDR1 WSHSY, CDR2 SAAADI. The CDR3 spells CASSPGFSGNTIYF. CDR3 bases: TGCGCCAGCAGTCCAGGGTTCTCTGGAAACACCATATATTTT.

V and J are TRBV5-1 and TRBJ1-4; D uncertain. Trimming removed 0 bases from V and 8 bases from J, with 20 bases in between. The germline V gene encodes CDR1 SGHRS and CDR2 YFSETQ. This CDR3 region has 17 residues. DNA of the CDR3: TGCGCCAGCAGCTTGGGGGTCATGGGAGTTGCGAACGAAAAACTGTTTTTT. It specifies CASSLGVMGVANEKLFF.

This chain uses TRBV6-5 with TRBJ1-1; 7 bases map to TRBD1. Per the germline V gene, CDR1 is MNHEY and CDR2 is SVGAGI. This CDR3 is 15 amino acids long. The trim removed 0 bases at V and 4 bases at J, leaving 5 bases unmatched. The CDR3 here is CASSYSVTGITEAFF. CDR3 sequence (DNA): TGTGCCAGCAGTTACTCGGTGACAGGGATCACTGAAGCTTTCTTT.

V is TRBV25-1 and J is TRBJ2-7; D uncertain. Per the germline V gene, CDR1 is MGHDK and CDR2 is SYGVNS. V lost 2 bases and J lost 5, with 4 bases in between. The CDR3 has 11 residues. The DNA of the CDR3 is TGTGCCAGCAGTGAAACCGACGAGCAGTACTTC. It specifies CASSETDEQYF.

The V and J genes are TRBV5-4 and TRBJ1-4; 9 positions agree with TRBD1. In germline, CDR1 is SGHNT, CDR2 YYREEE (reference sequence). The CDR3 runs to 14 residues. V gave up 4 bases and J gave up 8 bases; unmatched junction bases: 6. CDR3 DNA sequence: TGTGCCAGCAGCGTACAGGGGGCGGGGGAAAAACTGTTTTTT. This codes for CASSVQGAGEKLFF.

In DNA, the CDR3 is TGTGCCAGCAGCTTGGATCCAGGCTATGGCTACACCTTC. Translating gives CASSLDPGYGYTF. The V gene is TRBV5-4, the J gene TRBJ1-2; D is unclear. In germline, CDR1 is SGHNT, CDR2 YYREEE (reference sequence). The CDR3 has 13 amino acids. Trimming removed 0 bases from V and 4 bases from J, with 7 bases in between.

Written as DNA, the CDR3 is TGTGCCAGCAGTTATGGACAGGGAGCTAACTATGGCTACACCTTC. Translated: CASSYGQGANYGYTF. The chain is built from TRBV6-2 or TRBV6-3 and TRBJ1-2, with 8 bases aligning to TRBD1. The CDR3 loop spans 15 amino acids. Germline V gene lookup returns CDR1 MNHEY and CDR2 SVGEGT. Germline trimming cut 3 bases from V and 0 bases from J; bases unmatched to any gene: 3.

The genes are TRBV9 and TRBJ2-7; possible D gene TRBD2, 5 bases. The germline V gene encodes CDR1 SGDLS and CDR2 YYNGEE. V was trimmed by 7 bases and J by 5 bases, leaving 13 bases between them. This CDR3 region has 12 residues. CDR3 in amino acids: CASRGQSDEQYF. CDR3 DNA sequence: TGTGCCAGCCGCGGGCAGAGCGACGAGCAGTACTTC.

The chain links TRBV6-2 or TRBV6-3 to TRBJ1-2; no reliable D call. The CDR3 is 15 residues long. Trimming took 5 bases from V and 0 from J, leaving 13 bases between them. Per the germline V gene, CDR1 is MNHEY and CDR2 is SVGEGT. The CDR3 spells CASSDLGRANYGYTF. The CDR3 DNA follows: TGTGCCAGCAGTGATCTGGGGAGGGCTAACTATGGCTACACCTTC.

This clone was recorded a few times. The rearrangement joins TRBV5-5 to TRBJ1-3; D uncertain. CDR3 length equals 15 residues. V was trimmed by 1 base and J by 0 bases, leaving 8 bases between them. The germline CDR1 and CDR2 sequences are SGHKS and YYEKEE (reference sequence). CDR3 nucleotides: TGTGCCAGCAGCTTGTGGCAGAACTCTGGAAACACCATATATTTT. This translates into CASSLWQNSGNTIYF.

The chain uses TRBV3-1 (or the pseudogene TRBV3-2) and TRBJ1-2, with D perhaps TRBD1 (6 bases). Per germline, CDR1 LGHDT and CDR2 YNNKEL (reference sequence). Trimming removed 4 bases at V and 0 bases at J, with 12 bases between. This CDR3 region has 15 residues. The CDR3 region has the DNA TGTGCCAGCAGCCCCCGGCACAGGGCTAACTATGGCTACACCTTC. Its translation is CASSPRHRANYGYTF.

This clone appeared a few times. The chain couples TRBV4-2 to TRBJ2-1, with D unclear. Germline lookup yields CDR1 LGHNA and CDR2 YNFKEQ. This CDR3 contains 15 residues. V lost 0 bases and J lost 3, with 9 bases in between. This chain's CDR3 is CASSQEQYLYNEQFF. Written as DNA, the CDR3 is TGTGCCAGCAGCCAAGAACAGTATCTCTACAATGAGCAGTTCTTC.

Remarks on this clone: A read error may account for a junction end that differs from germline. The chain joins TRBV7-9 to TRBJ2-7, with D perhaps matching TRBD1 (6 bases). From germline, CDR1 is SEHNR and CDR2 FQNEAQ (reference sequence). The length of the CDR3 is 16 residues. The chain's CDR3 is CASTLGGAGRSYEQYF. CDR3 sequence (DNA): TGTGCCAGCACCTTAGGGGGTGCAGGGAGATCCTACGAGCAGTACTTC.

The V gene is TRBV14, the J gene TRBJ1-6; D might be TRBD1 (6 bases). CDR3 size: 16 residues. Germline loops: CDR1 SGHDN, CDR2 FVKESK. Trimming removed 0 bases at V and 8 bases at J, with 14 bases between. CDR3 sequence (DNA): TGTGCCAGCAGCCAAGATGTGGACAGACGGTATTCACCCCTCCACTTT. It yields the protein CASSQDVDRRYSPLHF.

The chain uses TRBV5-6 and TRBJ2-2, with 11 bases that match TRBD2. The CDR3 length is 17 residues. Trimming removed 4 bases from V and 3 bases from J; junction bases left unmatched: 8. Germline CDR1 SGHDT, CDR2 YYEEEE. CDR3 nucleotide sequence: TGTGCCAGCAGCCAATTGGGACTAGCGGACCACACCGGGGAGCTGTTTTTT. This translates into CASSQLGLADHTGELFF.